This passage covers 12 T cell receptor beta chains from one sample sequenced in a study of T cells in Graves' hyperthyroidism and ophthalmopathy. Amplification yielded TCR beta CDR3 regions, with RNA transcripts as the source. In the first-round RT-PCR of the TCR CDR3, the HTBI primer set was used. TCRdb re-derived calls from the multiplex PCR reads in MiXCR, one entry per CDR3 protein. The data contain 450,000 to 700,000 distinct CDR3 sequences, about half of them seen just once; the ten biggest clones take up approximately 7.5%. The sample consisted of peripheral blood or thyroid tissue (not recorded which). These receptors were collected from a woman between 18 and 30 years old with Graves' hyperthyroidism.

Only a few counts were recorded for this clonotype. This may stem from a read error, because a much larger clone lies one nucleotide away. V usage is TRBV9 and J usage is TRBJ1-2; the D is unclear. Germline CDR1 and CDR2: SGDLS and YYNGEE. This CDR3 is built from 14 residues. In DNA, the CDR3 is TGTGCCAGCAAACCCTCGACATATAACTATGGCTACATCTTC. The encoded protein is CASKPSTYNYGYIF.

The rearrangement uses TRBV6-1 and TRBJ1-5, with 7 bases fitting TRBD1. J lost 4 bases, V lost 5 bases, and 8 bases had no gene match. Germline values: CDR1 MNHNS, CDR2 SASEGT. CDR3 length: 15 amino acids. CDR3: CASSFLQGGNQPQHF. DNA for the CDR3: TGTGCCAGCAGTTTCCTTCAGGGGGGGAATCAGCCCCAGCATTTT.

This clonotype was counted at least ten times. The chain combines TRBV4-1 with TRBJ2-5; D is possibly TRBD1 or TRBD2 (6 bases each). CDR3 size: 14 residues. V gave up 3 bases and J gave up 2 bases, with 10 bases separating them. CDR1 is MGHRA, CDR2 YSYEKL, per germline. In DNA, the CDR3 is TGCGCCAGCAGCCAGAGGGGGGAGCAAGAGACCCAGTACTTC. This encodes CASSQRGEQETQYF.

At least ten counts were recorded for this clonotype. The chain has TRBV28 and TRBJ2-5; 11 nucleotides line up with TRBD2. V was clipped by 6 bases and J by 5 bases; unmatched bases: 14. The germline gives CDR1 MDHEN, CDR2 SYDVKM. The CDR3 is 17 residues long. This chain's CDR3 is CASRAGLAESRVETQYF. In DNA form, the CDR3 reads TGTGCCAGCAGGGCGGGACTAGCGGAATCCAGGGTGGAGACCCAGTACTTC.

The sample holds a few counts of this clonotype. The rearrangement joins TRBV27 to TRBJ1-1, with D uncertain. The CDR3 contains 15 residues. Germline CDR1 reads MNHEY; CDR2 reads SMNVEV (reference sequence). The ends were cut back, 5 bases at V and 5 bases at J, with 18 bases in the middle. The CDR3 sequence: CASSGLDGPGTEAFF. DNA of the CDR3: TGTGCCAGCAGTGGCCTGGACGGCCCGGGGACTGAAGCTTTCTTT.

V is TRBV20-1 and J is TRBJ2-5; D is undetermined. The ends were cut back, 0 bases at V and 9 bases at J, with 11 bases in the middle. The CDR3 consists of 12 residues. Germline V lookup: CDR1 DFQATT, CDR2 SNEGSKA (reference sequence). Here the CDR3 reads CSARDGPSPQYF. In DNA, the CDR3 is TGCAGTGCTAGAGATGGTCCCTCGCCCCAGTACTTC.

The table lists this clonotype with many counts. This sequence joins TRBV12-5 and TRBJ1-2, with 8 bases aligning to TRBD1. Per germline, CDR1 LGHNT and CDR2 FRNRAP. The junction had 8 bases not matched to a gene; V was cut back by 6 bases and J by 5 bases. The CDR3 extends over 14 amino acids. In DNA, the CDR3 is TGTGCTAGTGGGGACAGGGACAGATTTTATGGCTACACCTTC. Its protein is CASGDRDRFYGYTF.

Points on this clonotype: The germline gene is not matched at one end of the junction; a read error may be the cause. The genes are TRBV5-1 and TRBJ2-3; D possibly uses TRBD1 or TRBD2 (6 bases each). CDR1 and CDR2 from the germline V gene are SGHRS and YFSETQ. The length of the CDR3 is 13 residues. CDR3 loop: CASRGTSTDTQYF. The CDR3, as DNA: TGTGCCAGTAGGGGGACTAGCACAGATACGCAGTATTTT.

This clonotype was counted ten times or more. V is TRBV24-1 and J is TRBJ1-3; D not certain. With 3 bases removed from V and 0 bases from J, the gap between germline ends came to 5 bases. The germline CDR1 and CDR2 sequences are KGHDR and SFDVKD. This CDR3 comprises 14 residues. CDR3 in DNA: TGTGCCACCAGTGATCGATACTCTGGAAACACCATATATTTT. Residues: CATSDRYSGNTIYF.

This clonotype has at least ten counts. The rearrangement uses TRBV5-6 and TRBJ1-2; D unresolved. The CDR3 contains 15 residues. The V end lost 4 bases, the J end lost 1 base, and 14 bases lay between the germline ends. The germline CDR1 and CDR2 sequences are SGHDT and YYEEEE. Here the CDR3 DNA reads TGTGCCAGCAGCAAGAAGGACCCTTTTAACTATGGCTACACCTTC. This gives the protein CASSKKDPFNYGYTF.

The gene calls are TRBV29-1 and TRBJ1-1; D is undetermined. The CDR3 extends over 12 amino acids. CDR1 SQVTM and CDR2 ANQGSEA come from the germline V gene. Trimming cost V 6 bases and J 3 bases, with 11 bases left between them. The CDR3 region is CSVAGRYTEAFF. CDR3 DNA sequence: TGCAGCGTAGCGGGCAGGTACACTGAAGCTTTCTTT. Filled out from reference TRBV29-1 and TRBJ1-1, the complete variable domain reads SAVISQKPSRDICQRGTSLTIQCQVDSQVTMMFWYRQQPGQSLTLIATANQGSEATYESGFVIDKFPISRPNLTFSTLTVSNMSPEDSSIYLCSVAGRYTEAFFGQGTRLTVV.

The gene calls are TRBV15 and TRBJ1-5, with 9 bases lining up with TRBD1. J was trimmed by 7 bases and V by 3 bases; bases with no gene match: 7. The CDR3 totals 15 residues. Germline CDR1 LNHNV, CDR2 YYDKDF (reference sequence). CDR3: CATSSLTGGWQPQHF. Written as DNA, the CDR3 is TGTGCCACCAGCAGCTTAACAGGGGGCTGGCAGCCCCAGCATTTT.